Below are 26 T cell receptor beta chains sequenced from a single sample in a study of T cell repertoires in cytomegalovirus infection. TCRdb reanalysed the reads using MiXCR and keeps one entry per CDR3 protein. Here the sample spans about 130,000 distinct CDR3 sequences, 8% to 9% being singletons. Sequenced input: PBMCs. These receptors all come from a human donor in good health (CMV status not recorded). Some clones in this sample may be carry-over from other donors' samples.

The chain joins TRBV20-1 to TRBJ1-2; TRBD1 aligns across 7 bases. Per the germline V gene, CDR1 is DFQATT and CDR2 is SNEGSKA (reference sequence). The CDR3 consists of 16 residues. The J segment lost 0 bases and the V segment lost 3 bases, leaving 10 bases of the junction unmatched. The CDR3: CSARAGTAAANYGYTF. CDR3 DNA: TGCAGTGCTAGGGCCGGGACAGCGGCAGCTAACTATGGCTACACCTTC.

This chain uses TRBV5-6 with TRBJ2-7; 11 bases line up with TRBD2. Germline values: CDR1 SGHDT, CDR2 YYEEEE. This CDR3 is 16 amino acids long. The junction had 7 bases not matched to a gene; V was cut back by 4 bases and J by 1 base. The CDR3 loop is CASSLSGGDQSYEQYF. CDR3 in DNA: TGTGCCAGCAGCCTTAGCGGGGGGGATCAATCCTACGAGCAGTACTTC.

This clonotype was seen ten or more times. The V gene is TRBV7-9, the J gene TRBJ2-1; the match to TRBD1 covers 10 bases. V lost 7 bases and J lost 5; bases outside the gene matches: 11. CDR1 SEHNR and CDR2 FQNEAQ come from the germline V gene (reference sequence). This CDR3 region has 16 residues. In DNA form, the CDR3 reads TGTGCCAGCACCCGCTTAAGAGACAGGGGGCACAATGAGCAGTTCTTC. This sequence encodes CASTRLRDRGHNEQFF.

The V gene is TRBV14, the J gene TRBJ2-2, with D hard to call. V was trimmed by 1 base and J by 4 bases, leaving 13 bases between them. Germline V gives CDR1 SGHDN, CDR2 FVKESK. This CDR3 comprises 16 residues. CDR3 in amino acids: CASSQVRAPGTGELFF. For the CDR3, the DNA is TGTGCCAGCAGCCAAGTCCGGGCCCCGGGCACCGGGGAGCTGTTTTTT.

This clonotype was picked up many times. V is TRBV7-8 and J is TRBJ2-7; TRBD2 might be the D (5 bases). The length of the CDR3 is 13 residues. The V end lost 1 base, the J end lost 2 bases, and 6 bases lay between the germline ends. Germline V gene lookup returns CDR1 SGHVS and CDR2 FQNEAQ. The chain's CDR3 is CASSLGGPYEQYF. The DNA for the CDR3 is TGTGCCAGCAGCTTAGGAGGGCCCTACGAGCAGTACTTC.

The table lists this clonotype with many counts. J is TRBJ2-1 and V is TRBV14, with D perhaps TRBD1 or TRBD2 (5 bases each). CDR1 and CDR2 from the germline V gene are SGHDN and FVKESK. V lost 1 base and J 4 bases, leaving 14 bases between the germline ends. The CDR3 spans 16 residues. The CDR3 reads CASSQGWDVWYNEQFF. The CDR3 coding sequence is TGTGCCAGCAGCCAAGGATGGGACGTTTGGTACAATGAGCAGTTCTTC.

Only a few counts were recorded for this clonotype. V gene TRBV30 combines with J gene TRBJ1-1; D not resolved. V shed 2 bases and J shed 3 bases, with 16 bases lying between them. From germline, CDR1 is GTSNPN and CDR2 SVGIG (reference sequence). The CDR3 extends over 15 amino acids. CDR3 in amino acids: CAWSSGQIRDTEAFF. The CDR3 bases are TGTGCCTGGAGTTCCGGGCAGATTAGGGACACTGAAGCTTTCTTT.

This clonotype was detected ten times or more. The chain is built from TRBV28 and TRBJ2-5; D not resolved. Germline CDR1 MDHEN, CDR2 SYDVKM. This CDR3 spans 12 amino acids. Trimming took off 5 bases at V and 14 bases at J, with 18 bases between the two ends. The CDR3, as DNA: TGTGCCAGCAGTCCAAACGTACTCGGAGCCTACTTC. Translation: CASSPNVLGAYF.

This clonotype came up a few times. V and J are TRBV4-1 and TRBJ1-1; no clear D gene. CDR1 is MGHRA and CDR2 is YSYEKL in the germline V gene. Trimming stripped 2 bases from V and 6 bases from J, with 13 bases between. This CDR3 is 14 amino acids long. The CDR3 DNA sequence: TGCGCCAGCAGCCAACTCGAGGGTAGGGCTGAAGCTTTCTTT. Translated: CASSQLEGRAEAFF.

In its sample, this clonotype was seen a few times. The chain has TRBV10-3 and TRBJ2-5, with TRBD2 identical over 14 bases. V was pared by 0 bases and J by 5 bases, with 2 bases of the junction left unmatched. CDR1 is ENHRY and CDR2 is SYGVKD in the germline V gene. This CDR3 contains 16 residues. CDR3 DNA sequence: TGTGCCATCAGTGAGTCGACTAGCGGGGGGGAGGAGACCCAGTACTTC. Translation: CAISESTSGGEETQYF.

This chain joins TRBV3-1 and TRBJ1-5; no definite D call. V was shortened by 4 bases and J by 9 bases, with 16 bases between the two germline ends. Germline V CDR1 and CDR2: LGHDT, YNNKEL (reference sequence). The CDR3 has 14 amino acids. The CDR3 nucleotides read TGTGCCAGCAGCCCCAATGGTCAGCCCGGGCCCCAGCATTTT. This encodes CASSPNGQPGPQHF.

The table lists this clonotype with a few counts. The chain is built from TRBV9 and TRBJ2-3; D possibly corresponds to TRBD1 (6 bases). V lost 3 bases and J 0 bases, leaving 11 bases between the germline ends. Looked up from germline, CDR1 is SGDLS and CDR2 is YYNGEE. CDR3 size: 15 residues. The CDR3 here is CASSGEGVSTDTQYF. The CDR3 nucleotides are TGTGCCAGCAGCGGCGAGGGGGTTAGCACAGATACGCAGTATTTT.

This sequence joins TRBV6-6 and TRBJ2-6, with TRBD2 identical over 10 bases. The V and J ends lost 6 bases and 0 bases, in that order; junction bases with no gene match: 11. Germline V gene lookup returns CDR1 MNHNY and CDR2 SVGAGI (reference sequence). This CDR3 has 19 residues. CDR3: CASRGLWTSGTSGANVLTF. CDR3 nucleotides: TGTGCCAGCAGGGGTCTGTGGACTAGCGGTACCTCTGGGGCCAACGTCCTGACTTTC.

V is TRBV7-9 and J is TRBJ1-4, with TRBD1 matching 7 bases. This CDR3 region has 16 residues. CDR1 and CDR2 from the germline V gene are SEHNR and FQNEAQ (reference sequence). V was pared by 6 bases and J by 7 bases, with 14 bases of the junction left unmatched. The CDR3 loop reads CASRPALTGVGEKLFF. CDR3 sequence (DNA): TGTGCCAGCAGACCTGCCCTTACAGGGGTAGGTGAAAAACTGTTTTTT.

The sample holds many counts of this clonotype. The CDR3 coding sequence is TGTGCCAGCAGTTATGGGGGACAGGGCTTCCAAGAGACCCAGTACTTC. This gives the protein CASSYGGQGFQETQYF. The rearrangement joins TRBV6-5 to TRBJ2-5, with 9 positions matching TRBD1. V shed 3 bases, J shed 1 base, and the junction held 6 bases outside the gene matches. The CDR3 spans 16 residues. Per the germline V gene, CDR1 is MNHEY and CDR2 is SVGAGI.

This clonotype was seen many times. The chain carries TRBV7-9 and TRBJ1-1, with no clear D. The germline V gene has CDR1 SEHNR and CDR2 FQNEAQ (reference sequence). V was clipped by 10 bases and J by 5 bases, with 14 bases between them. The CDR3 is 12 residues long. CDR3 nucleotides: TGTGCCATTATGGGTCCTTTTACTGAAGCTTTCTTT. It codes for CAIMGPFTEAFF.

The table lists this clonotype with many counts. CDR3 coding DNA: TGTGCCAGCAGCCCCACCGGGCGGCACACTGAAGCTTTCTTT. Its protein product is CASSPTGRHTEAFF. This chain connects TRBV5-6 to TRBJ1-1; D uncertain. CDR1 SGHDT and CDR2 YYEEEE come from the germline V gene. CDR3 length: 14 amino acids. V dropped 4 bases and J dropped 3 bases, with 13 bases sitting between them.

This clonotype showed up many times. The rearrangement links TRBV12-3 or TRBV12-4 to TRBJ1-1; 7 bases agree with TRBD1. The CDR3 is 12 residues long. Trimming at V came to 4 bases and at J to 8 bases, leaving 4 bases not matched to a gene. DNA of the CDR3: TGTGCCAGCAGTTCACAGGGGTGGGAAGCTTTCTTT. Encoded protein: CASSSQGWEAFF.

This clonotype was recorded a few times. The rearrangement uses TRBV6-2 or TRBV6-3 and TRBJ2-5; 10 bases are a match to TRBD1. V shed 6 bases, J shed 0 bases, and the junction held 16 bases outside the gene matches. This CDR3 spans 19 amino acids. Germline CDR1 MNHEY, CDR2 SVGEGT. The CDR3 bases are TGTGCCAGCAGGATCAGCCCGGGACAGGGGCAAGGGAACCAAGAGACCCAGTACTTC. This translates into CASRISPGQGQGNQETQYF.

The sample holds many counts of this clonotype. The gene calls are TRBV5-4 and TRBJ1-2; 7 bases agree with TRBD1. The junction had 8 bases not matched to a gene; V was cut back by 5 bases and J by 1 base. This CDR3 is built from 15 residues. CDR1 and CDR2 from the germline V gene are SGHNT and YYREEE (reference sequence). DNA of the CDR3: TGTGCCAGCAGGCAACAGGGGAGTAATAACTATGGCTACACCTTC. This translates into CASRQQGSNNYGYTF.

This clonotype came up many times. V gene TRBV12-3 or TRBV12-4 combines with J gene TRBJ1-5; 9 positions agree with TRBD1. The CDR3 has 15 residues. With V trimmed by 5 bases and J by 1 base, 3 bases remained unmatched. The CDR3 DNA sequence: TGTGCCAGCAGTCTACAGGGGGCGAGCAATCAGCCCCAGCATTTT. It is translated as CASSLQGASNQPQHF.

This clonotype has only a few counts. The chain recombines TRBV9 with TRBJ2-7; D may match TRBD1 or TRBD2 (5 bases each). This CDR3 is built from 15 residues. Germline-derived CDR1 and CDR2 are SGDLS and YYNGEE. The germline V and J ends were trimmed by 4 bases and 2 bases, with 16 bases remaining between them. The CDR3 protein is CASSPSGTVPYEQYF. Here the CDR3 DNA reads TGTGCCAGCAGCCCTTCCGGGACGGTCCCCTACGAGCAGTACTTC.

In this sample, this clonotype turned up many times. J is TRBJ2-7 and V is TRBV29-1; 8 positions match TRBD1. J lost 1 base, V lost 7 bases, and 6 bases had no gene match. Germline lookup yields CDR1 SQVTM and CDR2 ANQGSEA. The CDR3 is 13 residues long. The CDR3 DNA sequence: TGCAGCGCTAGGACAGGGCGATCCTACGAGCAGTACTTC. It translates to CSARTGRSYEQYF.

In this sample, this clonotype turned up many times. This CDR3 reads CASSSNLPEAFF. CDR3 nucleotide sequence: TGTGCCAGCAGCTCTAACCTCCCTGAAGCTTTCTTT. The rearrangement uses TRBV7-8 and TRBJ1-1; no firm D call. The CDR3 is 12 residues long. The V end was cut by 4 bases, the J end by 6 bases, with 9 bases between. Germline CDR1 reads SGHVS; CDR2 reads FQNEAQ.

This clonotype was detected many times. Here the CDR3 DNA reads TGTGCCAGCAGCCGGGCGGGGAATACGCAGTATTTT. It is translated as CASSRAGNTQYF. The rearrangement joins TRBV12-3 or TRBV12-4 to TRBJ2-3; tentative D call: TRBD2 (6 bases). V was pared by 6 bases and J by 7 bases, with 11 bases between. This CDR3 has 12 amino acids.

This clonotype was seen ten or more times. The chain links TRBV29-1 to TRBJ1-4; 9 bases fit TRBD1. Germline V gene data show CDR1 as SQVTM and CDR2 as ANQGSEA. This CDR3 is built from 13 residues. Trimming took 6 bases from V and 5 from J; bases not matched to a gene: 4. The CDR3 sequence: CSVVTGGNEKLFF. The DNA of the CDR3 is TGCAGCGTCGTGACAGGGGGGAATGAAAAACTGTTTTTT.